This T cell receptor beta chain emerged from a study of blood T cell repertoires in COVID-19. Study context: Material from acute and convalescent COVID-19 was sourced from the United States, Italy and Spain.

The CDR3 loop spans 14 amino acids. Between the trimmed V and J ends, which lost 2 bases and 10 bases, there was a span of 15 bases. Germline assignment: CDR1 MNHEY and CDR2 SVGEGT. Study processing details: Reference gene primer amplification gave nucleated cell count estimates. Some clones are missing from TCRdb's copy, which holds only in-frame ones; the method was immunoSEQ multiplex PCR. The V and J calls and the clone size are those of that table, but D and trimming were determined from the DNA. This table holds about 170,000 clones, less than 85% found once. Self-reported history from a screening survey and questionnaire set each donor's cohort.

V usage is TRBV6-2 or TRBV6-3 and J usage is TRBJ2-1; a possible D gene is TRBD2 (7 bases). The source material was PBMCs or T cells enriched from blood (not recorded which). The TCR comes from a woman in her forties or fifties who had recovered from COVID-19. The CDR3 sequence: CASSYPGRGREQFF. The CDR3 DNA reads as TGTGCCAGCAGTTACCCCGGGCGGGGGCGCGAGCAGTTCTTC.